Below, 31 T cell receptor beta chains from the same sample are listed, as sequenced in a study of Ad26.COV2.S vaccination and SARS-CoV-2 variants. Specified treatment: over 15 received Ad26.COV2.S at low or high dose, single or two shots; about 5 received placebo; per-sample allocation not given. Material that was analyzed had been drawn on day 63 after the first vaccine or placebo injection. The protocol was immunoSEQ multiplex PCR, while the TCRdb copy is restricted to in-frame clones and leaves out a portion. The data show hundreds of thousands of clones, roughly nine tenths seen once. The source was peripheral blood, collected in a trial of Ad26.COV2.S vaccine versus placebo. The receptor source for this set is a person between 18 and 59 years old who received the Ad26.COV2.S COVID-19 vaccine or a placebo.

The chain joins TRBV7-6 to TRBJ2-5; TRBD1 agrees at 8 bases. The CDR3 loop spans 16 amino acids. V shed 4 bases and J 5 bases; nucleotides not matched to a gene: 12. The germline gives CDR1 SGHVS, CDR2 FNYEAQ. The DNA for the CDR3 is TGTGCCAGCAGCTCCACCCTGGACAGGGTCGGGGAGACCCAGTACTTC. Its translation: CASSSTLDRVGETQYF. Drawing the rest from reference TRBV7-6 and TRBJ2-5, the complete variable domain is GAGVSQSPRYKVTKRGQDVALRCDPISGHVSLYWYRQALGQGPEFLTYFNYEAQQDKSGLPNDRFSAERPEGSISTLTIQRTEQRDSAMYRCASSSTLDRVGETQYFGPGTRLLVL.

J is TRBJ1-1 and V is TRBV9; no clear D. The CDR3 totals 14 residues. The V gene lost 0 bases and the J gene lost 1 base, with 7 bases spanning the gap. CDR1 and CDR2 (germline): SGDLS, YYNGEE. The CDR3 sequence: CASSVGGSNTEAFF. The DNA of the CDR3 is TGTGCCAGCAGCGTAGGGGGATCGAACACTGAAGCTTTCTTT.

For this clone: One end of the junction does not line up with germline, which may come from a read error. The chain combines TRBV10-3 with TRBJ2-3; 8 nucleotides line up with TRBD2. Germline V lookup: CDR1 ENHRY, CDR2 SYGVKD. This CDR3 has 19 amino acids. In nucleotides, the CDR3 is TGTGCCATCAGAGAGTTGTCCGGGAGGGCCTGGTCTAGCACAGATACGCAGTATTTT. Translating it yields CAIRELSGRAWSSTDTQYF.

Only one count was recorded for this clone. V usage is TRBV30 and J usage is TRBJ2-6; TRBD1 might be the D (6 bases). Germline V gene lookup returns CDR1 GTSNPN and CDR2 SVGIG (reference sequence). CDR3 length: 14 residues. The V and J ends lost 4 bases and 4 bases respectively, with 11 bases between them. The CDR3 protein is CAWTQGLGANVLTF. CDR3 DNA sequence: TGTGCCTGGACCCAGGGGCTAGGGGCCAACGTCCTGACTTTC.

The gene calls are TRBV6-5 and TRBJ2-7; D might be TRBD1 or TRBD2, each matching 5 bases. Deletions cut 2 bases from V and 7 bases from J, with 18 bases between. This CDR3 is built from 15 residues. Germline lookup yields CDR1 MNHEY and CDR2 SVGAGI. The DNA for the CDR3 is TGTGCCAGCAGTTACGGTAACCGGGACCTTGGGGAGCAGTACTTC. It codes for CASSYGNRDLGEQYF.

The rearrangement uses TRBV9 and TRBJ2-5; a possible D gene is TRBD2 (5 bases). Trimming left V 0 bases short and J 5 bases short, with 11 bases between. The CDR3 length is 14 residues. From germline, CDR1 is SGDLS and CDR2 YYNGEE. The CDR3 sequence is CASSVDTGWETQYF. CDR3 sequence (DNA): TGTGCCAGCAGCGTAGACACGGGATGGGAGACCCAGTACTTC.

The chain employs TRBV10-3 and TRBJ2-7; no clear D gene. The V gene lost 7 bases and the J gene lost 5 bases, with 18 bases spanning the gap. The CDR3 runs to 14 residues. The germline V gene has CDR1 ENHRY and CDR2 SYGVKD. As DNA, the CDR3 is TGTGCCATCAAGGGCAACAGCCAGGTCGACGAGCAGTACTTC. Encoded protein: CAIKGNSQVDEQYF.

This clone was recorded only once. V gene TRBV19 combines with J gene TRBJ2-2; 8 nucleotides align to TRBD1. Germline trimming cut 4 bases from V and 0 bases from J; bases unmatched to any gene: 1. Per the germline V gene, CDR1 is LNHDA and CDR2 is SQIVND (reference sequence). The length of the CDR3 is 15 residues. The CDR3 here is CASSRTGPNTGELFF. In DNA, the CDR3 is TGTGCCAGTAGTAGGACAGGGCCGAACACCGGGGAGCTGTTTTTT.

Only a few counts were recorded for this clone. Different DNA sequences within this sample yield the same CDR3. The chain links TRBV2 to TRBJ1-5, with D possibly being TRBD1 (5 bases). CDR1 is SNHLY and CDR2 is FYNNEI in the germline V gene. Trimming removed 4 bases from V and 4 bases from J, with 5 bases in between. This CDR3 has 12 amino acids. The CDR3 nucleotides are TGTGCCAGCAGTGCAGGGAATCAGCCCCAGCATTTT. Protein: CASSAGNQPQHF.

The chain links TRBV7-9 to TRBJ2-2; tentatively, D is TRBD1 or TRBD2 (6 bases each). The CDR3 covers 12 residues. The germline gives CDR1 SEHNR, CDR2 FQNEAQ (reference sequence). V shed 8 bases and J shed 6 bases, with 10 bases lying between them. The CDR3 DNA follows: TGTGCCAGCGAGGGGGAGGCCGGGGAGCTGTTTTTT. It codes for CASEGEAGELFF.

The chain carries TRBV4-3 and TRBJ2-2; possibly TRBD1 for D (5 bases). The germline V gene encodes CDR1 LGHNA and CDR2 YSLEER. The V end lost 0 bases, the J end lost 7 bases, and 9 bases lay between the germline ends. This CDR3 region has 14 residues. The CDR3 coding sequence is TGCGCCAGCAGCCAAGAAGGGGCAGGCGGGGAGCTGTTTTTT. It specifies CASSQEGAGGELFF.

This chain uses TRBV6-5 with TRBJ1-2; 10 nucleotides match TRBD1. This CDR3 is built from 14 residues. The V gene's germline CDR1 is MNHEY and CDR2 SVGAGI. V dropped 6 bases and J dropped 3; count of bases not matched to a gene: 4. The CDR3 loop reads CASSEDRGDYGYTF. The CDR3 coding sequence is TGTGCCAGCAGCGAGGACAGGGGGGACTATGGCTACACCTTC.

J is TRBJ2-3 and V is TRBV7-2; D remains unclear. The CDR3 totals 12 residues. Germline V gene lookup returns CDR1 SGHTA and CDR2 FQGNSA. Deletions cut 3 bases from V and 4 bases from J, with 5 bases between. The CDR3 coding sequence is TGTGCCAGCAGCTTTTTTGCAGATACGCAGTATTTT. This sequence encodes CASSFFADTQYF. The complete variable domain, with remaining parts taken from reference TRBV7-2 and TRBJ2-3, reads GAGVSQSPSNKVTEKGKDVELRCDPISGHTALYWYRQSLGQGLEFLIYFQGNSAPDKSGLPSDRFSAERTGGSVSTLTIQRTQQEDSAVYLCASSFFADTQYFGPGTRLTVL.

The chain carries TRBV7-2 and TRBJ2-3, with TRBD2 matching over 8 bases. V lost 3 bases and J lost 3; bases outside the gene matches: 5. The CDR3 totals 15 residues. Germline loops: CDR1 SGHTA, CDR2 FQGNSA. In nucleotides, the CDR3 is TGTGCCAGCAGCTTTCAGGCTAGCGGGACAGATACGCAGTATTTT. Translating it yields CASSFQASGTDTQYF.

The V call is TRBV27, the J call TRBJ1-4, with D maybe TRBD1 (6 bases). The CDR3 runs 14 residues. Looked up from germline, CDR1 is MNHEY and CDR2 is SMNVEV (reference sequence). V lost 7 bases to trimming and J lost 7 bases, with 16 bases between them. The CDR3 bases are TGTGCCAGCAAGCCGGGACAACTAGGTGAAAAACTGTTTTTT. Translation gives CASKPGQLGEKLFF.

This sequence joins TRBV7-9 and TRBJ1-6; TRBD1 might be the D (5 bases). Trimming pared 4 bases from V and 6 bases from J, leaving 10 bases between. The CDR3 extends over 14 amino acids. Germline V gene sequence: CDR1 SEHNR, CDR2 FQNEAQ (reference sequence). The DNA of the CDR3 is TGTGCCAGCAGCTCCGGGACCGGTAATTCACCCCTCCACTTT. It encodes CASSSGTGNSPLHF.

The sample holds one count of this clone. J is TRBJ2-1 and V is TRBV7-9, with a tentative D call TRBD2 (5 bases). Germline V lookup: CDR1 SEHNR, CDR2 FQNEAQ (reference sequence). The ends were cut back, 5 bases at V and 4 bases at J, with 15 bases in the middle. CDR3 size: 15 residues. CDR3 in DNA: TGTGCCAGCAGCCGAAGCGGCGGCCGGTACAATGAGCAGTTCTTC. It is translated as CASSRSGGRYNEQFF.

The DNA for the CDR3 is TGTGCCTGGAGTCCAGATAGGGCAGATACGCAGTATTTT. This codes for CAWSPDRADTQYF. This sequence joins TRBV30 and TRBJ2-3; D is uncertain. This CDR3 spans 13 amino acids. V gave up 2 bases and J gave up 4 bases, with 10 bases separating them. The V gene's germline CDR1 is GTSNPN and CDR2 SVGIG (reference sequence).

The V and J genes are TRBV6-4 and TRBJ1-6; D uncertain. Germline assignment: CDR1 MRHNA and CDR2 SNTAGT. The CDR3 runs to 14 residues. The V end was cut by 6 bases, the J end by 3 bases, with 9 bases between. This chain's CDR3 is CASSPGLYNSPLHF. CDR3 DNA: TGTGCCAGCAGCCCGGGTCTCTATAATTCACCCCTCCACTTT.

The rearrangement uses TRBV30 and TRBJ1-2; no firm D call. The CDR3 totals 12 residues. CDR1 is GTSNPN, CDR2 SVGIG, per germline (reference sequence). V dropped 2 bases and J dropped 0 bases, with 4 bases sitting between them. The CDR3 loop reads CAWSPANYGYTF. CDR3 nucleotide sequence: TGTGCCTGGAGTCCAGCTAACTATGGCTACACCTTC.

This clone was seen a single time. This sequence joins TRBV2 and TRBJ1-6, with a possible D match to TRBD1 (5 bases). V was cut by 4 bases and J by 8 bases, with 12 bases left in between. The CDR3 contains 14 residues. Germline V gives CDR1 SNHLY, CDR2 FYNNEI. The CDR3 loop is CASSGGYRHSPLHF. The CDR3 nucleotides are TGTGCCAGCAGTGGTGGGTACAGGCATTCACCCCTCCACTTT.

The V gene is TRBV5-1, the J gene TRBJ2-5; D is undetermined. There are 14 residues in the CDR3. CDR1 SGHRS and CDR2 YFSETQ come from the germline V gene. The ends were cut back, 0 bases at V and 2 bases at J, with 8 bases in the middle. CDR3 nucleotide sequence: TGCGCCAGCAGCTTGGGGGCCCGACAAGAGACCCAGTACTTC. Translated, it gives CASSLGARQETQYF.

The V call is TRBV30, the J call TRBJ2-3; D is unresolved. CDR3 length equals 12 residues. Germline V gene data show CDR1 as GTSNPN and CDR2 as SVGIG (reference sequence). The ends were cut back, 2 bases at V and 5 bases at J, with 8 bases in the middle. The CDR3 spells CAWSSPIDTQYF. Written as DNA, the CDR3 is TGTGCCTGGAGTTCTCCAATAGATACGCAGTATTTT.

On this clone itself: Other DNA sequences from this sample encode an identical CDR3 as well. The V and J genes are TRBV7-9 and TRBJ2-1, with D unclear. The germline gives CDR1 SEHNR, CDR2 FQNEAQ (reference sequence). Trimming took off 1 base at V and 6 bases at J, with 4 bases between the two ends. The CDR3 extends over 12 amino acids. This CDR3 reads CASSLGSNEQFF. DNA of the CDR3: TGTGCCAGCAGCTTAGGCAGCAATGAGCAGTTCTTC.

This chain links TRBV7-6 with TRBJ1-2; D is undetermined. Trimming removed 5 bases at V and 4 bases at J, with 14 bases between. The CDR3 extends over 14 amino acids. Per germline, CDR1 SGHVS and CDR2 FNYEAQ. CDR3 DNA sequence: TGTGCCAGCAGCCCTCGGGAGGGTGGCTATGGCTACACCTTC. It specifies CASSPREGGYGYTF. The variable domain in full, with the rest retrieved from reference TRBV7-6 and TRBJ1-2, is GAGVSQSPRYKVTKRGQDVALRCDPISGHVSLYWYRQALGQGPEFLTYFNYEAQQDKSGLPNDRFSAERPEGSISTLTIQRTEQRDSAMYRCASSPREGGYGYTFGSGTRLTVV.

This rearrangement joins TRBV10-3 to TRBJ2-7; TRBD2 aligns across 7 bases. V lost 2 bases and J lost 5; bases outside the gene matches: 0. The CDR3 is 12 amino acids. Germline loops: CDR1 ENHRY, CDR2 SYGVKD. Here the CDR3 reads CAISEREDEQYF. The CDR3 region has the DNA TGTGCCATCAGTGAGCGGGAGGACGAGCAGTACTTC.

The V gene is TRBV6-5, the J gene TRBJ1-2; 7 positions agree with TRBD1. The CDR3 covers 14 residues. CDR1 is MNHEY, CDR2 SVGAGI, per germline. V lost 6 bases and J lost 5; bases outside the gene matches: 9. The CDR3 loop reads CASRQRGREYGYTF. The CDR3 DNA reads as TGTGCCAGCAGACAGAGGGGGCGCGAATATGGCTACACCTTC.

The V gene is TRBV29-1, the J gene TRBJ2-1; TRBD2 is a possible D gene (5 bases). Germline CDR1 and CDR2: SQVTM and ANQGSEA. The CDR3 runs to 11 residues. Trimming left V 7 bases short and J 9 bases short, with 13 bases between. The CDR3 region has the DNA TGCAGCGCGCCGGGGTGGCCTGAGCAGTTCTTC. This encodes CSAPGWPEQFF.

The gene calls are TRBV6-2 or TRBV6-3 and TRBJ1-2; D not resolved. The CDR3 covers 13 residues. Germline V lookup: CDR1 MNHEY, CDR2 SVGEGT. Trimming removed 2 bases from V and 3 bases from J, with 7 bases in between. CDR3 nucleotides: TGTGCCAGCAGTTACGTTGATTACTATGGCTACACCTTC. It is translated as CASSYVDYYGYTF.

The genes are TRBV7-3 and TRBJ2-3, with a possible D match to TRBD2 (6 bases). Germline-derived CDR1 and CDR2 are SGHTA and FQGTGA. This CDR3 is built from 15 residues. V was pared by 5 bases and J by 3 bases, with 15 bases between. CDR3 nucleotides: TGTGCCAGCAGCCCACGGGGGACCTCGACAGATACGCAGTATTTT. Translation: CASSPRGTSTDTQYF.

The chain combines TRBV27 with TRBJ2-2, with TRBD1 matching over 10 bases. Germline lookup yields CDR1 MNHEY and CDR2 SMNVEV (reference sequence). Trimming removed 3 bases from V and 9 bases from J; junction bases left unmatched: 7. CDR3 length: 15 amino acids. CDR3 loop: CASSLSGTGVRELFF. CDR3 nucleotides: TGTGCCAGCAGTTTGTCCGGGACAGGGGTCCGGGAGCTGTTTTTT.